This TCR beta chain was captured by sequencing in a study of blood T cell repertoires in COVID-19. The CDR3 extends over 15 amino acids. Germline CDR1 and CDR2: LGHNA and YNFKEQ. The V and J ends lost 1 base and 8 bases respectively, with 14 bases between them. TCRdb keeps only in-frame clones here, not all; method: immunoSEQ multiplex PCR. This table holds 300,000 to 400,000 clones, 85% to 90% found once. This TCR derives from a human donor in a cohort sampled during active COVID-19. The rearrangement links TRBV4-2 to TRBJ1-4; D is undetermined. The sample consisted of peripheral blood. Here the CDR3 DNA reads TGTGCCAGCAGCCAAGTTGCGGAAAGTGGGGAAAAACTGTTTTTT. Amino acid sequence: CASSQVAESGEKLFF.